Each of the 6 T cell receptor beta chains below was sequenced from the same sample in a study of CD8 T cells in ankylosing spondylitis. Findings and limits, study-wide: The study identified a TCR beta motif of roughly eight highly homologous variants that appeared characteristic of ankylosing spondylitis blood.

In TCRdb, the 5' RACE reads were re-called with MiXCR into one record per CDR3 protein. The sample yields fewer than 450,000 distinct CDR3 sequences, roughly 18% seen once. These receptors lack a known antigen. Sequencing input: blood, either unsorted or a sorted T cell fraction (not recorded which). The source of these receptors is a male donor with ankylosing spondylitis.

This clonotype was seen at least ten times. J is TRBJ2-3 and V is TRBV20-1; 11 positions match TRBD2. Germline V gene lookup returns CDR1 DFQATT and CDR2 SNEGSKA (reference sequence). The CDR3 consists of 16 residues. After removal of 5 bases from V and 1 base from J, the junction contained 8 bases not matched to a gene. CDR3 region: CSADLTSGDGTDTQYF. CDR3 nucleotides: TGCAGTGCTGACCTGACTAGCGGGGATGGCACAGATACGCAGTATTTT.

This clonotype was counted a few times. The chain carries TRBV5-1 and TRBJ1-1; 7 nucleotides align to TRBD1. The CDR3 extends over 17 amino acids. The ends lost 0 bases at V and 5 bases at J; junction bases unmatched: 13. The germline gives CDR1 SGHRS, CDR2 YFSETQ. CDR3 sequence: CASSLGLRGQGDTEAFF. The CDR3 DNA reads TGCGCCAGCAGCTTGGGGTTAAGGGGGCAGGGCGATACTGAAGCTTTCTTT. Filled out from reference TRBV5-1 and TRBJ1-1, the complete variable domain reads KAGVTQTPRYLIKTRGQQVTLSCSPISGHRSVSWYQQTPGQGLQFLFEYFSETQRNKGNFPGRFSGRQFSNSRSEMNVSTLELGDSALYLCASSLGLRGQGDTEAFFGQGTRLTVV.

This clonotype was detected only a few times. The genes are TRBV4-1 and TRBJ2-5, with 10 bases that match TRBD1. Trimming took 0 bases from V and 2 from J; bases not matched to a gene: 3. This CDR3 spans 16 amino acids. The germline CDR1 and CDR2 sequences are MGHRA and YSYEKL. The chain's CDR3 is CASSQEKGQGQETQYF. In DNA, the CDR3 is TGCGCCAGCAGCCAAGAGAAGGGACAGGGGCAAGAGACCCAGTACTTC.

The rearrangement uses TRBV20-1 and TRBJ1-5, with D hard to call. This CDR3 has 14 amino acids. Germline-derived CDR1 and CDR2 are DFQATT and SNEGSKA (reference sequence). V dropped 3 bases and J dropped 0 bases, with 9 bases sitting between them. The CDR3 loop is CSASGQDSNQPQHF. The CDR3 DNA is TGCAGTGCTAGTGGGCAGGATAGCAATCAGCCCCAGCATTTT.

The chain recombines TRBV7-9 with TRBJ2-1; no reliable D call. V gave up 5 bases and J gave up 3 bases, with 8 bases separating them. Looked up from germline, CDR1 is SEHNR and CDR2 is FQNEAQ (reference sequence). This CDR3 has 13 amino acids. The CDR3 DNA reads as TGTGCCAGCAGCAAGCCCGACTACAATGAGCAGTTCTTC. Its protein product is CASSKPDYNEQFF.

V gene TRBV7-6 combines with J gene TRBJ2-7; 7 nucleotides match TRBD1. From germline, CDR1 is SGHVS and CDR2 FNYEAQ. Trimming removed 5 bases from V and 2 bases from J; junction bases left unmatched: 12. The CDR3 contains 16 residues. The CDR3 loop reads CASSLPTGQAAYEQYF. The DNA for the CDR3 is TGTGCCAGCAGCCTACCCACCGGACAGGCTGCCTACGAGCAGTACTTC.